This section outlines one T cell receptor beta chain sequence together with its context. The sample has other DNA sequences that encode this CDR3 too. These data come from a study of blood T cell repertoires in COVID-19. Study-level information: Samples came from the United States, Italy and Spain, spanning acute and convalescent COVID-19.

Assay: immunoSEQ multiplex PCR; the TCRdb copy retains only in-frame clones and omits some. This sample has about 300,000 clones, with about nine tenths found just once. The junction had 2 bases not matched to a gene; V was cut back by 0 bases and J by 2 bases. This CDR3 has 14 amino acids. Germline assignment: CDR1 SGHRS and CDR2 YFSETQ. This TCR was sampled from a man aged 25 to 40 who had recovered from COVID-19. The chain employs TRBV5-1 and TRBJ2-7, with TRBD1 identical over 7 bases. The sample consisted of PBMCs or T cells enriched from blood (not recorded which). The CDR3 sequence: CASSLGQGAYEQYF. The CDR3 bases are TGCGCCAGCAGCTTGGGACAGGGAGCCTACGAGCAGTACTTC.